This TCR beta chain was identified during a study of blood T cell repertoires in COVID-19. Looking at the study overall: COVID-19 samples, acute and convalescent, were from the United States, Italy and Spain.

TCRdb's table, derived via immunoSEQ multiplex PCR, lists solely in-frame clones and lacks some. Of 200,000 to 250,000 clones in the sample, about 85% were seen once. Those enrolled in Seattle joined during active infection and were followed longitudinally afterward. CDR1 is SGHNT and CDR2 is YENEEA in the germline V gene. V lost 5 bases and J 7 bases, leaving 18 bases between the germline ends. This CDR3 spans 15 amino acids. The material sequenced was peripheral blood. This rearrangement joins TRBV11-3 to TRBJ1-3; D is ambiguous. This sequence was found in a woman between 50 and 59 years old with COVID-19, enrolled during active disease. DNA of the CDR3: TGTGCCAGCAGCCCCGGGCCGTTGGCGGGGAACACCATATATTTT. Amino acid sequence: CASSPGPLAGNTIYF.